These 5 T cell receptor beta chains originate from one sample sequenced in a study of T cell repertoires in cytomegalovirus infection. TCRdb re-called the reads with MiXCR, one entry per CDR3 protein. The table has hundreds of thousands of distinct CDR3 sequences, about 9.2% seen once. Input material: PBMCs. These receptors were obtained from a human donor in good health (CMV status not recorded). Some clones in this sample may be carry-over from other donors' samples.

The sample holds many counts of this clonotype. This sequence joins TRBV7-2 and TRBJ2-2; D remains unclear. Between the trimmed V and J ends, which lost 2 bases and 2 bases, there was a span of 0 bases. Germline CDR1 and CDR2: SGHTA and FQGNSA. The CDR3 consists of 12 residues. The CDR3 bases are TGTGCCAGCAGCTTAAACACCGGGGAGCTGTTTTTT. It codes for CASSLNTGELFF.

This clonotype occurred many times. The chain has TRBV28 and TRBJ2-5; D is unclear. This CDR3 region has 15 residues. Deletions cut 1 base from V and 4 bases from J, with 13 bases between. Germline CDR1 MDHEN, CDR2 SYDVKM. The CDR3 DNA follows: TGTGCCAGCAGTTTATTCGTCGTCAGACTAGAGACCCAGTACTTC. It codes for CASSLFVVRLETQYF.

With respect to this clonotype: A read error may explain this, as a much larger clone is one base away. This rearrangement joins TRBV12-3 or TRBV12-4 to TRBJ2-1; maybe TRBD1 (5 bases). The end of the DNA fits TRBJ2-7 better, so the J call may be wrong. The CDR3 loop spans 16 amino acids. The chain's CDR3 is CASRVPGSRASDEQYF. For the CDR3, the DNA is TGTGCCAGCCGCGTCCCCGGGTCCAGGGCGTCCGATGAGCAGTACTTC.

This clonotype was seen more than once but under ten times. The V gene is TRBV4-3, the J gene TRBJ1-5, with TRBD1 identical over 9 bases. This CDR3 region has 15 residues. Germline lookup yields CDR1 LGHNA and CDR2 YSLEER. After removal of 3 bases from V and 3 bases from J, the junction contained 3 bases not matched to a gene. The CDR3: CASSHDRGDNQPQHF. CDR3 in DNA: TGCGCCAGCAGCCATGACAGGGGGGACAATCAGCCCCAGCATTTT.

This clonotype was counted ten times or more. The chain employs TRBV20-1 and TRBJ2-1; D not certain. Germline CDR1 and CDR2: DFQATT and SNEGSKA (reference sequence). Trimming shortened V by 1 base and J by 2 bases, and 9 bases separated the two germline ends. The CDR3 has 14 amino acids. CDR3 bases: TGCAGTGCTAGAGGCCAGCGAGCCTACAATGAGCAGTTCTTC. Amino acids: CSARGQRAYNEQFF.